What follows are 14 T cell receptor beta chains derived from one specimen sequenced in a study of circulating and synovial CD4+ cells in juvenile arthritis. Profiled with immunoSEQ multiplex PCR; TCRdb holds only in-frame clones, not every one. The sample yields about 34,000 clones, roughly 95% seen once. Sequenced input: CD4+ T cells from blood. These receptors were collected from a human donor with juvenile idiopathic arthritis.

The chain employs TRBV19 and TRBJ1-1; 11 nucleotides agree with TRBD1. In germline, CDR1 is LNHDA, CDR2 SQIVND (reference sequence). Losses at the gene ends were 10 bases for V and 5 bases for J; bases not matched to a gene: 9. CDR3 length: 14 amino acids. CDR3 sequence reads: CATTGTGGRTEAFF. The CDR3 bases are TGTGCCACCACCGGGACAGGGGGTCGGACTGAAGCTTTCTTT.

This clone was observed a single time. The chain couples TRBV14 to TRBJ2-5; D is possibly TRBD1 (5 bases). The CDR3 is made up of 15 amino acids. V lost 4 bases and J lost 1, with 13 bases in between. CDR1 is SGHDN and CDR2 is FVKESK in the germline V gene. Here the CDR3 DNA reads TGTGCCAGCAGCCCTCAAGGCAGGGCCCAAGAGACCCAGTACTTC. Translated: CASSPQGRAQETQYF.

The chain recombines TRBV2 with TRBJ1-1; no definite D call. Germline V gene lookup returns CDR1 SNHLY and CDR2 FYNNEI. Trimming took 4 bases from V and 0 from J, leaving 12 bases between them. The CDR3 has 15 residues. In nucleotides, the CDR3 is TGTGCCAGCAGTGCCCGTGCGGGTCTGAACACTGAAGCTTTCTTT. This translates into CASSARAGLNTEAFF.

The rearrangement joins TRBV5-8 to TRBJ1-1; D ambiguous. Germline V lookup: CDR1 SGHTS, CDR2 YDEGEE. This CDR3 has 12 amino acids. Trimming took off 7 bases at V and 1 base at J, with 8 bases between the two ends. CDR3 protein: CASSQANTEAFF. For the CDR3, the DNA is TGTGCCAGCTCCCAGGCGAACACTGAAGCTTTCTTT.

This clone appeared once. V is TRBV6-1 and J is TRBJ2-7; 7 nucleotides agree with TRBD1. This CDR3 is built from 14 residues. J gave up 1 base and V 6 bases, and 6 bases lay outside the gene matches. Germline lookup yields CDR1 MNHNS and CDR2 SASEGT. In DNA form, the CDR3 reads TGTGCCAGCAGGGTACCGGGACAGTCCTACGAGCAGTACTTC. Its protein product is CASRVPGQSYEQYF.

The chain uses TRBV19 and TRBJ1-1, with a weak D call TRBD1 (6 bases). This CDR3 is 15 amino acids long. V was cut by 10 bases and J by 0 bases, with 18 bases left in between. In germline, CDR1 is LNHDA, CDR2 SQIVND (reference sequence). The CDR3 here is CATSLGGGMNTEAFF. The CDR3 DNA reads as TGTGCCACCTCACTTGGGGGGGGCATGAACACTGAAGCTTTCTTT.

This chain links TRBV7-2 with TRBJ2-5; 7 bases are a match to TRBD2. V gave up 2 bases and J gave up 9 bases; unmatched junction bases: 9. This CDR3 is built from 14 residues. Looked up from germline, CDR1 is SGHTA and CDR2 is FQGNSA. Here the CDR3 DNA reads TGTGCCAGCAGCTTACGGCCAGGGAGGGAGGCCCAGTACTTC. Its protein product is CASSLRPGREAQYF. Full variable domain (rest looked up from reference TRBV7-2 and TRBJ2-5): GAGVSQSPSNKVTEKGKDVELRCDPISGHTALYWYRQSLGQGLEFLIYFQGNSAPDKSGLPSDRFSAERTGGSVSTLTIQRTQQEDSAVYLCASSLRPGREAQYFGPGTRLLVL.

This sequence joins TRBV4-1 and TRBJ2-1; TRBD2 aligns across 8 bases. Germline V gene sequence: CDR1 MGHRA, CDR2 YSYEKL. The CDR3 totals 16 residues. V lost 4 bases and J lost 2; bases outside the gene matches: 7. CDR3 DNA sequence: TGCGCCAGCAGCCCCCAGGGTAGCGGGGCCTACAATGAGCAGTTCTTC. Encoded protein: CASSPQGSGAYNEQFF.

The chain couples TRBV5-3 to TRBJ2-1; D gene unclear. TRBV5-3 is reported as an ORF; its role is uncertain. The CDR3 consists of 11 residues. V lost 4 bases and J lost 5, with 4 bases in between. The CDR3 nucleotides are TGTGCCAGAAGCCTCCACAATGAGCAGTTCTTC. Residues: CARSLHNEQFF.

The CDR3 coding sequence is TGTGCCTGGAGTGGGGACAGGGGGGACTACACCTTC. As protein: CAWSGDRGDYTF. This sequence joins TRBV30 and TRBJ1-2; 11 bases are shared with TRBD1. J was trimmed by 10 bases and V by 1 base; bases with no gene match: 2. In germline, CDR1 is GTSNPN, CDR2 SVGIG (reference sequence). This CDR3 has 12 amino acids.

The chain carries TRBV19 and TRBJ2-2; D remains unclear. The CDR3 loop spans 15 amino acids. The germline V gene has CDR1 LNHDA and CDR2 SQIVND (reference sequence). Trimming stripped 3 bases from V and 6 bases from J, with 14 bases between. The CDR3 spells CASSMAGYGAGELFF. For the CDR3, the DNA is TGTGCCAGTAGTATGGCCGGGTATGGCGCCGGGGAGCTGTTTTTT.

The gene calls are TRBV6-1 and TRBJ2-1; D is possibly TRBD1 (5 bases). This CDR3 is 14 amino acids long. Germline-derived CDR1 and CDR2 are MNHNS and SASEGT. Trimming took 6 bases from V and 0 from J, leaving 9 bases between them. CDR3 sequence (DNA): TGTGCCAGCAGGGGGCCTAGCTCCTACAATGAGCAGTTCTTC. Its protein is CASRGPSSYNEQFF.

The chain uses TRBV18 and TRBJ1-3, with 7 positions matching TRBD1. CDR3 length equals 14 residues. From germline, CDR1 is KGHSH and CDR2 LQKENI. J lost 3 bases, V lost 4 bases, and 3 bases had no gene match. In DNA, the CDR3 is TGTGCCAGCTCACGCCGGGACAGTGGAAACACCATATATTTT. Its protein is CASSRRDSGNTIYF.

The chain couples TRBV9 to TRBJ2-7; 9 bases fit TRBD2. The CDR3 runs to 19 residues. Germline CDR1 SGDLS, CDR2 YYNGEE. J was trimmed by 2 bases and V by 0 bases; bases with no gene match: 15. The CDR3 coding sequence is TGTGCCAGCAGCGTAGCCCCTAGCGGGGACACCTGGGGCCCCTACGAGCAGTACTTC. This gives the protein CASSVAPSGDTWGPYEQYF.